The 14 T cell receptor beta chains below all came from one sample that was sequenced in a study of blood T cell repertoires in COVID-19. Only in-frame clones appear in the TCRdb table, and some are missing; sequencing was by immunoSEQ multiplex PCR. The data show under 60,000 clones, about 76% seen once. The sample comprised peripheral blood. These receptor sequences come from a human donor with active or convalescent COVID-19. The donor label of this sample is uncertain.

J is TRBJ1-1 and V is TRBV6-5; D may be TRBD1 (5 bases). Germline CDR1 and CDR2: MNHEY and SVGAGI. Trimming removed 8 bases at V and 6 bases at J, with 16 bases between. The CDR3 covers 13 residues. The CDR3 nucleotides read TGTGCCAGCGGGAGGAGAGGGGAAGCTGAAGCTTTCTTT. Amino acid sequence: CASGRRGEAEAFF.

This CDR3 is CASSLARVGNTQYF. In DNA, the CDR3 is TGTGCCAGCAGCTTAGCCAGGGTGGGGAATACGCAGTATTTT. V and J are TRBV7-2 and TRBJ2-3, with D possibly matching TRBD1 (5 bases). The CDR3 spans 14 residues. Trimming stripped 0 bases from V and 7 bases from J, with 11 bases between. The germline V gene has CDR1 SGHTA and CDR2 FQGNSA.

This rearrangement joins TRBV20-1 to TRBJ2-7, with D perhaps TRBD2 (5 bases). CDR1 and CDR2 (germline): DFQATT, SNEGSKA (reference sequence). V was shortened by 3 bases and J by 2 bases, with 11 bases between the two germline ends. The CDR3 loop spans 13 amino acids. The CDR3: CSASRDGTYEQYF. The CDR3 DNA follows: TGCAGTGCTAGTCGCGACGGGACCTACGAGCAGTACTTC.

This chain links TRBV13 with TRBJ2-7; 10 nucleotides match TRBD2. This CDR3 is built from 17 residues. J was trimmed by 1 base and V by 3 bases; bases with no gene match: 9. Germline CDR1 is PRHDT and CDR2 is FYEKMQ (reference sequence). In DNA, the CDR3 is TGTGCCAGCAGCTTTACACCGGGACTAGCGATGTCCTACGAGCAGTACTTC. Amino acid sequence: CASSFTPGLAMSYEQYF.

V gene TRBV19 combines with J gene TRBJ1-2; the match to TRBD1 covers 12 bases. CDR1 is LNHDA and CDR2 is SQIVND in the germline V gene (reference sequence). J lost 4 bases, V lost 9 bases, and 15 bases had no gene match. The CDR3 runs 17 residues. The CDR3 sequence is CASQAAGTGGGGYGYTF. The CDR3 DNA is TGTGCCAGCCAGGCAGCGGGGACAGGGGGCGGCGGCTATGGCTACACCTTC.

Only one count was recorded for this clone. The chain carries TRBV5-1 and TRBJ2-7, with D tentatively TRBD1 (7 bases). Germline V CDR1 and CDR2: SGHRS, YFSETQ. V was cut by 4 bases and J by 2 bases, with 13 bases left in between. The CDR3 covers 14 residues. The CDR3 sequence is CASSRGTAAYEQYF. DNA of the CDR3: TGCGCCAGCAGCCGCGGGACAGCTGCCTACGAGCAGTACTTC.

The chain combines TRBV30 with TRBJ1-5; weak D call: TRBD1 (5 bases). This CDR3 region has 15 residues. V was cut by 4 bases and J by 3 bases, with 16 bases left in between. The germline CDR1 and CDR2 sequences are GTSNPN and SVGIG (reference sequence). In nucleotides, the CDR3 is TGTGCCTGGAACCAGGGCCGTCCGTCCAATCAGCCCCAGCATTTT. This translates into CAWNQGRPSNQPQHF.

The count of this clone is one. The chain has TRBV24-1 and TRBJ1-4, with 10 bases that match TRBD1. This CDR3 has 13 amino acids. Germline V CDR1 and CDR2: KGHDR, SFDVKD. Unmatched junction bases numbered 3, after V lost 8 bases and J lost 7 bases. CDR3 protein: CATKGQGSEKLFF. For the CDR3, the DNA is TGTGCCACCAAGGGACAGGGGAGTGAAAAACTGTTTTTT.

The V call is TRBV3-1 (or the pseudogene TRBV3-2), the J call TRBJ2-7; D might be TRBD1 (5 bases). From germline, CDR1 is LGHDT and CDR2 YNNKEL (reference sequence). The CDR3 covers 15 residues. The V and J ends lost 1 base and 6 bases respectively, with 16 bases between them. CDR3: CASSQAFRGSGEQYF. In DNA, the CDR3 is TGTGCCAGCAGCCAAGCATTTAGGGGTAGTGGCGAGCAGTACTTC.

The chain couples TRBV4-2 to TRBJ2-3; 13 bases are shared with TRBD2. This CDR3 has 17 amino acids. V trimming: 1 base; J trimming: 4 bases; junction bases outside the gene matches: 5. Germline loops: CDR1 LGHNA, CDR2 YNFKEQ. The CDR3 here is CASSQGTSGSYPDTQYF. The DNA for the CDR3 is TGTGCCAGCAGCCAAGGGACTAGCGGGAGCTACCCAGATACGCAGTATTTT.

This clone has more than one count but fewer than ten. V usage is TRBV9 and J usage is TRBJ1-4, with D possibly matching TRBD1 (5 bases). From germline, CDR1 is SGDLS and CDR2 YYNGEE. The CDR3 is 16 amino acids. V dropped 0 bases and J dropped 6 bases, with 15 bases sitting between them. As DNA, the CDR3 is TGTGCCAGCAGCGTAGGTGCAGGCCCCAGGGATGAAAAACTGTTTTTT. Its translation: CASSVGAGPRDEKLFF.

The genes are TRBV19 and TRBJ1-3; unclear D gene. The ends were cut back, 8 bases at V and 2 bases at J, with 10 bases in the middle. This CDR3 contains 13 residues. The germline gives CDR1 LNHDA, CDR2 SQIVND (reference sequence). This CDR3 reads CASEERTGNTIYF. CDR3 nucleotides: TGTGCCAGTGAAGAGCGCACTGGAAACACCATATATTTT.

A remark on this clone: Relative to the germline gene, one junction end is altered; a read error may explain this. V and J are TRBV14 and TRBJ1-1; no definite D call. CDR1 SGHDN and CDR2 FVKESK come from the germline V gene. The CDR3 sequence is 13 residues long. The CDR3 region is CASSQGRNSEAFF. As DNA, the CDR3 is TGTGCCAGCAGCCAAGGAAGGAACAGTGAAGCTTTCTTT.

The rearrangement links TRBV5-6 to TRBJ1-6; unclear D gene. Germline V gene data show CDR1 as SGHDT and CDR2 as YYEEEE. This CDR3 spans 16 amino acids. Trimming cost V 0 bases and J 4 bases, with 11 bases left between them. The CDR3 spells CASSLAAAEYNSPLHF. CDR3 coding DNA: TGTGCCAGCAGCTTGGCCGCGGCAGAGTATAATTCACCCCTCCACTTT.